This T cell receptor beta chain was sequenced for a study of blood T cell repertoires in COVID-19 (TCRdb year 2020). For the wider study: Samples covering the acute and convalescent phases of COVID-19 were provided by collaborators in the United States, Italy and Spain. The repertoires were made available in a free public database intended to serve as a resource for research on the immune response to SARS-CoV-2. The sample metadata nearly always contained a de-identified subject ID, COVID-19 status, age in years and sex. Subjects who had been exposed to COVID-19, were actively infected with it, or had recovered from it provided the deeply sampled blood TCRbeta repertoires that made up the dataset. The samples were drawn from two sources: the first 160 participants of the ongoing ImmuneRACE study, and some 1,300 subjects contributed by 6 global collaborators. The prospective study material was composed of cDNA or gDNA derived from T cells, B-cell-depleted T cells, or PBMCs. Where available, HLA class I and class II types were obtained from metadata supplied by the sample provider rather than from assay-based typing. The research as a whole found: The amount of clinical and demographic metadata varied by source and participant and was provided uncurated.

The CDR3 covers 15 residues, taking in both the cysteine and the phenylalanine. Left in the record is the CDR3 DNA by itself, 45 bases read in frame from the first base. V and J lose 0 bases and 6 bases, and a span of 14 bases separates them. Sequences MNHNS (CDR1) and SASEGT (CDR2) are obtained from the germline V gene. TCRbeta CDR3 regions were amplified from genomic DNA using the immunoSEQ Assay, a bias-controlled multiplex PCR. Under the source paper's analysis protocol: The number of nucleated cells in each sample was estimated from the amplification of reference gene primers within the assay. To quantify the absolute abundance of each unique TCRbeta CDR3 rearrangement, sequence reads were collapsed and filtered. For each sample, productive Simpson clonality was calculated as the square root of Simpson's diversity index across productive rearrangements. This immuneACCESS table, as held by TCRdb, lists in-frame sequences with V and J called but not all clones. Of the missing ones, under half trace to an unresolved V gene in checked studies; the others have no known cause. V and J calls and clone size are copied from that table; D and trimming were computed from the DNA. The sample table records 150,000 to 200,000 clones; about 86% of these occur just once. The top ten constitute over 7% of the sample.

Whole blood was collected in K2EDTA tubes by collaborating institutions according to the institutions' own protocols. For TCRbeta analysis, collaborators shipped samples in one of three forms: frozen whole blood, isolated PBMCs, or DNA extracted from either of those sample types. Comments on this clone: No cognate antigen has been identified for it. Base qualities are not provided; no much larger clone lies one nucleotide away.

This TCR was sampled from a woman older than 75 in a cohort sampled during active or convalescent COVID-19. The chain is encoded by TRBV6-1 joined to TRBJ1-2; the D region possibly corresponds to TRBD1 (6 bases align). Sequencing was done on a sample of peripheral blood. The CDR3 region: CASSEARAGADGYTF. The DNA is TGTGCCAGCAGTGAAGCGCGGGCGGGGGCGGATGGCTACACCTTC.